The 21 T cell receptor beta chains reported below all come from one sample, sequenced in a study of shared clonotypes between healthy human individuals. The assay was immunoSEQ multiplex PCR, and TCRdb's table has in-frame clones only and misses some. The data show approximately 1,500,000 clones, 96% seen once. The sequenced material came from naive CD4+ T cells sorted from blood. Subset specified: CD45RA+ positively selected. These receptors originate from a man aged 25 to 40 in good health.

On this clone: The sample carries other DNA sequences with the same CDR3. V and J are TRBV29-1 and TRBJ2-5; TRBD1 agrees at 7 bases. Germline V lookup: CDR1 SQVTM, CDR2 ANQGSEA. This CDR3 region has 12 residues. The V and J ends lost 6 bases and 2 bases, in that order; junction bases with no gene match: 3. CDR3 residues: CSVDRAQETQYF. Written as DNA, the CDR3 is TGCAGCGTCGACAGGGCACAAGAGACCCAGTACTTC.

The genes are TRBV18 and TRBJ1-2; perhaps TRBD1 as D (5 bases). This CDR3 is 16 amino acids long. Trimming cost V 5 bases and J 2 bases, with 18 bases left between them. Germline CDR1 is KGHSH and CDR2 is LQKENI. The CDR3 nucleotides are TGTGCCAGCTCAGCAGACTTCGACAGACTCAACTATGGCTACACCTTC. Its translation: CASSADFDRLNYGYTF.

The V and J genes are TRBV28 and TRBJ1-1, with D unresolved. Germline V gives CDR1 MDHEN, CDR2 SYDVKM. The V end lost 5 bases, the J end lost 9 bases, and 10 bases lay between the germline ends. The CDR3 spans 11 residues. CDR3 region: CASSTHIQAFF. The CDR3 DNA sequence: TGTGCCAGCAGTACGCATATTCAAGCTTTCTTT.

V is TRBV11-3 and J is TRBJ2-2; maybe TRBD1 (5 bases). CDR1 and CDR2 (germline): SGHNT, YENEEA. The CDR3 has 15 residues. V was cut by 5 bases and J by 0 bases, with 10 bases left in between. The CDR3 DNA reads TGTGCCAGCAGCACAGGAGCCGCGAACACCGGGGAGCTGTTTTTT. This gives the protein CASSTGAANTGELFF.

The rearrangement uses TRBV5-1 and TRBJ2-1; D possibly corresponds to TRBD1 (5 bases). V lost 0 bases and J lost 0, with 13 bases in between. The CDR3 totals 17 residues. The germline V gene has CDR1 SGHRS and CDR2 YFSETQ. CDR3 amino acids: CASSLGQGPISYNEQFF. The CDR3 DNA follows: TGCGCCAGCAGCTTGGGGCAGGGTCCAATCTCCTACAATGAGCAGTTCTTC.

In this sample, this clone turned up once. The same CDR3 is also encoded by other DNA sequences in this sample. J is TRBJ1-2 and V is TRBV11-2, with TRBD1 matching over 8 bases. CDR1 and CDR2 from the germline V gene are SGHAT and FQNNGV. V trimming: 5 bases; J trimming: 3 bases; junction bases outside the gene matches: 20. This CDR3 contains 19 residues. CDR3 nucleotide sequence: TGTGCCAGCAGCCCTGCGGCCAGAGAAGTTGGACAGGGCCACTATGGCTACACCTTC. It is translated as CASSPAAREVGQGHYGYTF.

The chain couples TRBV27 to TRBJ2-3; D could derive from TRBD1 or TRBD2 (5 bases each). The germline V gene has CDR1 MNHEY and CDR2 SMNVEV (reference sequence). This CDR3 spans 15 amino acids. Trimming took off 2 bases at V and 2 bases at J, with 11 bases between the two ends. CDR3 in DNA: TGTGCCAGCAGTTTAGCGAGGGGACCCACAGATACGCAGTATTTT. It is translated as CASSLARGPTDTQYF.

This chain links TRBV10-3 with TRBJ2-6; TRBD2 is a possible D gene (5 bases). In germline, CDR1 is ENHRY, CDR2 SYGVKD. Trimming pared 8 bases from V and 0 bases from J, leaving 20 bases between. CDR3 length: 18 amino acids. CDR3: CAIQPGGRIHSGANVLTF. The CDR3 DNA sequence: TGTGCCATCCAACCCGGAGGCAGGATACACTCTGGGGCCAACGTCCTGACTTTC.

The gene calls are TRBV25-1 and TRBJ2-1; unclear D gene. Trimming stripped 4 bases from V and 4 bases from J, with 8 bases between. CDR1 is MGHDK and CDR2 is SYGVNS in the germline V gene. This CDR3 has 13 amino acids. CDR3 protein: CASSALGYNEQFF. CDR3 coding DNA: TGTGCCAGCAGTGCCCTCGGATACAATGAGCAGTTCTTC.

V is TRBV6-1 and J is TRBJ1-1; possibly TRBD1 for D (5 bases). V dropped 6 bases and J dropped 5 bases, with 10 bases sitting between them. CDR3 length equals 12 residues. Looked up from germline, CDR1 is MNHNS and CDR2 is SASEGT. CDR3 sequence reads: CASRIRQTEAFF. CDR3 DNA: TGTGCCAGCAGGATTAGACAGACTGAAGCTTTCTTT.

The chain combines TRBV7-9 with TRBJ2-7; maybe TRBD1 (6 bases). Germline V gives CDR1 SEHNR, CDR2 FQNEAQ (reference sequence). This CDR3 region has 15 residues. Deletions cut 3 bases from V and 7 bases from J, with 19 bases between. The CDR3 nucleotides are TGTGCCAGCAGCTTCCGACAGGCCTCGGGCACGGAGCAGTACTTC. Residues: CASSFRQASGTEQYF.

The CDR3 is CASSNLLGRNEQFF. CDR3 sequence (DNA): TGTGCCAGCAGCAACCTACTAGGTCGTAATGAGCAGTTCTTC. The chain has TRBV7-6 and TRBJ2-1, with D possibly matching TRBD2 (5 bases). Germline loops: CDR1 SGHVS, CDR2 FNYEAQ. The CDR3 covers 14 residues. V lost 5 bases to trimming and J lost 7 bases, with 15 bases between them. Variable domain in full (rest from reference TRBV7-6 and TRBJ2-1): GAGVSQSPRYKVTKRGQDVALRCDPISGHVSLYWYRQALGQGPEFLTYFNYEAQQDKSGLPNDRFSAERPEGSISTLTIQRTEQRDSAMYRCASSNLLGRNEQFFGPGTRLTVL.

A single count supports this clone. V usage is TRBV7-3 and J usage is TRBJ2-2, with D maybe TRBD2 (5 bases). Germline assignment: CDR1 SGHTA and CDR2 FQGTGA. Trimming left V 3 bases short and J 2 bases short, with 7 bases between. CDR3 length: 14 residues. The CDR3 DNA is TGTGCCAGCAGCTTGGGAGTTAACACCGGGGAGCTGTTTTTT. The encoded protein is CASSLGVNTGELFF.

V and J are TRBV30 and TRBJ2-3; the D gene is possibly TRBD2 (6 bases). The V end was cut by 1 base, the J end by 0 bases, with 14 bases between. The CDR3 covers 16 residues. CDR1 is GTSNPN and CDR2 is SVGIG in the germline V gene (reference sequence). The CDR3 reads CAWSGRTSRSTDTQYF. The CDR3, as DNA: TGTGCCTGGAGTGGACGTACTAGCAGAAGCACAGATACGCAGTATTTT.

About this clone: The junction differs from germline at one of its ends, possibly a read error. This sequence joins TRBV4-1 and TRBJ2-3; D might be TRBD1 (6 bases). This CDR3 comprises 15 residues. CDR1 and CDR2 from the germline V gene are MGHRA and YSYEKL. The CDR3 region is CASSRTQDSPDTQYF. CDR3 sequence (DNA): TGCGCCAGCAGCCGAACCCAGGACAGTCCGGATACGCAATATTTT.

The chain combines TRBV7-2 with TRBJ2-2; no clear D. The CDR3 is made up of 16 amino acids. Per the germline V gene, CDR1 is SGHTA and CDR2 is FQGNSA. V lost 4 bases to trimming and J lost 6 bases, with 18 bases between them. The CDR3: CASSYGRQRPAGELFF. CDR3 DNA: TGTGCCAGCAGCTATGGTCGGCAGAGACCCGCCGGGGAGCTGTTTTTT.

V is TRBV5-4 and J is TRBJ1-3, with unresolved D. This CDR3 spans 15 amino acids. Germline CDR1 SGHNT, CDR2 YYREEE (reference sequence). The germline V and J ends were trimmed by 3 bases and 0 bases, with 10 bases remaining between them. CDR3 region: CASSYGRISGNTIYF. The CDR3 DNA follows: TGTGCCAGCAGCTACGGACGGATCTCTGGAAACACCATATATTTT.

With regard to this clone: This sample also contains other DNA sequences that code for the same CDR3. The CDR3 region is CSARESYEQYF. The CDR3 bases are TGCAGTGCCCGGGAATCCTACGAGCAGTACTTC. The chain employs TRBV20-1 and TRBJ2-7; D is possibly TRBD2 (5 bases). The CDR3 consists of 11 residues. Trimming took 6 bases from V and 1 from J, leaving 7 bases between them. Germline V CDR1 and CDR2: DFQATT, SNEGSKA (reference sequence).

The chain is built from TRBV20-1 and TRBJ2-1; D is uncertain. The germline V and J ends were trimmed by 3 bases and 8 bases, with 8 bases remaining between them. This CDR3 is 11 amino acids long. CDR1 is DFQATT and CDR2 is SNEGSKA in the germline V gene (reference sequence). The CDR3 bases are TGCAGTGCTAGGTCCTGGGATGAGCAGTTCTTC. Translating gives CSARSWDEQFF.

The rearrangement joins TRBV15 to TRBJ1-1; 7 nucleotides align to TRBD1. Trimming took 2 bases from V and 2 from J; bases not matched to a gene: 5. From germline, CDR1 is LNHNV and CDR2 YYDKDF (reference sequence). CDR3 size: 15 residues. The CDR3 loop reads CATSRPTGSNTEAFF. CDR3 coding DNA: TGTGCCACCAGCAGACCGACAGGGTCCAACACTGAAGCTTTCTTT.

This chain links TRBV5-4 with TRBJ1-5; D is possibly TRBD1 (5 bases). Trimming took 3 bases from V and 4 from J, leaving 8 bases between them. CDR1 and CDR2 (germline): SGHNT, YYREEE (reference sequence). The CDR3 sequence is 13 residues long. The CDR3, as DNA: TGTGCCAGCAGCTCGGAGGGGAATCAGCCCCAGCATTTT. Its translation is CASSSEGNQPQHF. Using reference TRBV5-4 and TRBJ1-5 for the parts outside the CDR3, the full variable domain is ETGVTQSPTHLIKTRGQQVTLRCSSQSGHNTVSWYQQALGQGPQFIFQYYREEENGRGNFPPRFSGLQFPNYSSELNVNALELDDSALYLCASSSEGNQPQHFGDGTRLSIL.